Shown below are 27 T cell receptor beta chains from a single sample sequenced in a study of immune evolution from preneoplasia to lung adenocarcinoma. Sequenced by immunoSEQ multiplex PCR; TCRdb stores in-frame clones only, minus some. The repertoire holds fewer than 5,000 clones, with 60% to 85% as singletons. Material for sequencing was FFPE invasive lung adenocarcinoma tissue. The receptors shown here come from a person in their forties or fifties with lung adenocarcinoma. Some clones in this sample may be carry-over from other donors' samples.

The chain links TRBV19 to TRBJ2-7; no definite D call. The CDR3 length is 13 residues. The germline CDR1 and CDR2 sequences are LNHDA and SQIVND (reference sequence). Deletions cut 6 bases from V and 7 bases from J, with 16 bases between. CDR3: CASSNGYSPEQYF. CDR3 sequence (DNA): TGTGCCAGTAGCAACGGCTATAGTCCTGAGCAGTACTTC.

The chain joins TRBV5-1 to TRBJ1-2, with TRBD1 as a possible D gene (6 bases). Trimming took off 2 bases at V and 3 bases at J, with 17 bases between the two ends. The germline V gene encodes CDR1 SGHRS and CDR2 YFSETQ. This CDR3 comprises 16 residues. In DNA, the CDR3 is TGCGCCAGCAGCTTCGGCTTGGGGGAGGGGGACTATGGCTACACCTTC. Translation: CASSFGLGEGDYGYTF. The full variable domain, its missing parts supplied by reference TRBV5-1 and TRBJ1-2, is KAGVTQTPRYLIKTRGQQVTLSCSPISGHRSVSWYQQTPGQGLQFLFEYFSETQRNKGNFPGRFSGRQFSNSRSEMNVSTLELGDSALYLCASSFGLGEGDYGYTFGSGTRLTVV.

The chain links TRBV4-1 to TRBJ1-4; TRBD1 is a possible D gene (5 bases). The germline V gene has CDR1 MGHRA and CDR2 YSYEKL. The CDR3 sequence is 16 residues long. Trimming pared 0 bases from V and 3 bases from J, leaving 11 bases between. In nucleotides, the CDR3 is TGCGCCAGCAGCCAAGATGGTAGGGGACCTAATGAAAAACTGTTTTTT. Translation gives CASSQDGRGPNEKLFF.

This clone appeared a single time. The rearrangement links TRBV6-1 to TRBJ1-5; D unresolved. This CDR3 region has 15 residues. The V gene's germline CDR1 is MNHNS and CDR2 SASEGT. V lost 4 bases and J 0 bases, leaving 10 bases between the germline ends. In nucleotides, the CDR3 is TGTGCCAGCAGTGTTGCCGCGTTTAGCAATCAGCCCCAGCATTTT. Amino acids: CASSVAAFSNQPQHF.

V usage is TRBV7-9 and J usage is TRBJ1-4, with D unresolved. CDR3 length: 15 amino acids. Germline V gene lookup returns CDR1 SEHNR and CDR2 FQNEAQ (reference sequence). Trimming cost V 6 bases and J 1 base, with 12 bases left between them. CDR3 sequence (DNA): TGTGCCAGCAGTCGGGAATCCCTAACTAATGAAAAACTGTTTTTT. Residues: CASSRESLTNEKLFF.

The V call is TRBV4-2, the J call TRBJ2-1; 10 positions match TRBD2. Per the germline V gene, CDR1 is LGHNA and CDR2 is YNFKEQ. Trimming removed 4 bases from V and 8 bases from J; junction bases left unmatched: 11. CDR3 size: 16 residues. The CDR3 sequence is CASSPFTSGITDEQFF. CDR3 sequence (DNA): TGTGCCAGCAGCCCCTTCACTAGCGGGATCACCGATGAGCAGTTCTTC.

This chain connects TRBV5-8 to TRBJ2-6, with D unresolved. This CDR3 has 15 residues. The V end was cut by 0 bases, the J end by 0 bases, with 4 bases between. CDR1 is SGHTS, CDR2 YDEGEE, per germline. CDR3 amino acids: CASSLGFSGANVLTF. The CDR3 DNA is TGTGCCAGCAGCTTGGGATTCTCTGGGGCCAACGTCCTGACTTTC.

The V call is TRBV7-9, the J call TRBJ1-5; D is possibly TRBD1 (5 bases). CDR1 SEHNR and CDR2 FQNEAQ come from the germline V gene (reference sequence). V was pared by 7 bases and J by 2 bases, with 18 bases between. The CDR3 contains 16 residues. The CDR3 reads CASTQGGGSRNQPQHF. DNA of the CDR3: TGTGCCAGCACTCAGGGTGGCGGGTCCCGCAATCAGCCCCAGCATTTT.

This chain joins TRBV5-6 and TRBJ2-1; 10 nucleotides match TRBD2. CDR1 is SGHDT, CDR2 YYEEEE, per germline. This CDR3 comprises 16 residues. V gave up 0 bases and J gave up 7 bases; unmatched junction bases: 7. The CDR3 region is CASSLGASGSRNEQFF. In nucleotides, the CDR3 is TGTGCCAGCAGCTTGGGGGCTAGCGGGAGTAGGAATGAGCAGTTCTTC.

This clone was counted once. The chain employs TRBV9 and TRBJ2-1, with 8 bases that match TRBD1. V was clipped by 1 base and J by 6 bases; unmatched bases: 6. The CDR3 spans 15 residues. Germline V CDR1 and CDR2: SGDLS, YYNGEE. As DNA, the CDR3 is TGTGCCAGCAGCGTATTTCAGGGGGCCTCCAATGAGCAGTTCTTC. It translates to CASSVFQGASNEQFF. The full variable domain, completed using reference TRBV9 and TRBJ2-1, is DSGVTQTPKHLITATGQRVTLRCSPRSGDLSVYWYQQSLDQGLQFLIQYYNGEERAKGNILERFSAQQFPDLHSELNLSSLELGDSALYFCASSVFQGASNEQFFGPGTRLTVL.

V usage is TRBV10-3 and J usage is TRBJ2-1, with D unresolved. Trimming cost V 4 bases and J 0 bases, with 10 bases left between them. The CDR3 is 15 amino acids. CDR1 and CDR2 from the germline V gene are ENHRY and SYGVKD. The CDR3: CAISADRSSYNEQFF. The DNA of the CDR3 is TGTGCCATCAGTGCAGATCGGAGCTCCTACAATGAGCAGTTCTTC.

This chain connects TRBV13 to TRBJ1-1; D is unresolved. V was pared by 10 bases and J by 1 base, with 16 bases between. The V gene's germline CDR1 is PRHDT and CDR2 FYEKMQ (reference sequence). CDR3 size: 14 residues. CDR3 loop: CATTSKNRNTEAFF. Here the CDR3 DNA reads TGTGCCACGACCTCAAAAAACAGGAACACTGAAGCTTTCTTT.

The J gene is TRBJ1-1, the V gene TRBV12-5, with D possibly being TRBD1 (5 bases). The V gene lost 4 bases and the J gene lost 4 bases, with 13 bases spanning the gap. Germline CDR1 LGHNT, CDR2 FRNRAP. The CDR3 spans 14 residues. CDR3 amino acids: CASGSSTGGTEAFF. DNA of the CDR3: TGTGCTAGTGGTTCCTCGACCGGGGGCACTGAAGCTTTCTTT.

V usage is TRBV7-2 and J usage is TRBJ2-7; TRBD2 agrees at 13 bases. Germline lookup yields CDR1 SGHTA and CDR2 FQGNSA. J lost 7 bases, V lost 6 bases, and 12 bases had no gene match. This CDR3 is 16 amino acids long. The CDR3 loop reads CASSLDNPGLAGEQYF. Here the CDR3 DNA reads TGTGCCAGCAGTCTCGACAACCCGGGACTAGCGGGAGAGCAGTACTTC. The full variable domain, with the rest looked up from reference TRBV7-2 and TRBJ2-7, is GAGVSQSPSNKVTEKGKDVELRCDPISGHTALYWYRQSLGQGLEFLIYFQGNSAPDKSGLPSDRFSAERTGGSVSTLTIQRTQQEDSAVYLCASSLDNPGLAGEQYFGPGTRLTVT.

This chain joins TRBV5-1 and TRBJ2-7; maybe TRBD2 (7 bases). CDR1 is SGHRS and CDR2 is YFSETQ in the germline V gene. The CDR3 has 18 residues. Trimming cost V 0 bases and J 3 bases, with 22 bases left between them. The CDR3 DNA reads as TGCGCCAGCAGCTTGGGGGAGGGGGGATCTAGTGTTCGCTACGAGCAGTACTTC. Translated: CASSLGEGGSSVRYEQYF. Combining the CDR3 with reference TRBV5-1 and TRBJ2-7 gives the whole variable domain KAGVTQTPRYLIKTRGQQVTLSCSPISGHRSVSWYQQTPGQGLQFLFEYFSETQRNKGNFPGRFSGRQFSNSRSEMNVSTLELGDSALYLCASSLGEGGSSVRYEQYFGPGTRLTVT.

The rearrangement uses TRBV7-3 and TRBJ1-1; possible D gene TRBD1, 6 bases. V was cut by 4 bases and J by 6 bases, with 12 bases left in between. Germline CDR1 and CDR2: SGHTA and FQGTGA. CDR3 length equals 13 residues. The CDR3 DNA sequence: TGTGCCAGCAGCTCCTCAGGGGTCGCTGAAGCTTTCTTT. The encoded protein is CASSSSGVAEAFF.

The chain couples TRBV6-6 to TRBJ1-1; D is undetermined. This CDR3 comprises 13 residues. V was pared by 2 bases and J by 8 bases, with 12 bases between. Germline CDR1 MNHNY, CDR2 SVGAGI (reference sequence). The DNA of the CDR3 is TGTGCCAGCAGTTACGGTCCGCTGATGGAAGCTTTCTTT. As protein: CASSYGPLMEAFF.

This clone showed up just once. The J gene is TRBJ2-1, the V gene TRBV27; either TRBD1 or TRBD2 may supply D (6 bases each). This CDR3 is built from 13 residues. Germline values: CDR1 MNHEY, CDR2 SMNVEV (reference sequence). Trimming shortened V by 5 bases and J by 11 bases, and 16 bases separated the two germline ends. For the CDR3, the DNA is TGTGCCAGCAGTCCCTTAGAGGGGGGACAGCAGTTCTTC. Translated, it gives CASSPLEGGQQFF.

The chain employs TRBV7-9 and TRBJ1-2, with a tentative D call TRBD1 (5 bases). Germline CDR1 SEHNR, CDR2 FQNEAQ (reference sequence). V was shortened by 5 bases and J by 3 bases, with 13 bases between the two germline ends. The length of the CDR3 is 14 residues. The CDR3 DNA reads TGTGCCAGCAGCGCCCCGGGGGGGGACTATGGCTACACCTTC. It yields the protein CASSAPGGDYGYTF.

J is TRBJ1-3 and V is TRBV2; tentatively, D is TRBD1 (6 bases). The CDR3 spans 15 residues. With 4 bases removed from V and 2 bases from J, the gap between germline ends came to 12 bases. CDR1 is SNHLY and CDR2 is FYNNEI in the germline V gene. Here the CDR3 reads CASSVTGTPGNTIYF. DNA of the CDR3: TGTGCCAGCAGTGTGACAGGAACACCTGGAAACACCATATATTTT.

This rearrangement joins TRBV19 to TRBJ1-2; no definite D call. With 5 bases removed from V and 4 bases from J, the gap between germline ends came to 14 bases. The CDR3 consists of 14 residues. Germline CDR1 and CDR2: LNHDA and SQIVND (reference sequence). The CDR3 sequence is CASSFQETLYGYTF. The CDR3 bases are TGTGCCAGTAGTTTTCAGGAGACTCTCTATGGCTACACCTTC.

Concerning this clone itself: At one of its ends the junction is not consistent with the germline gene, which may arise from a read error. The chain recombines TRBV7-7 with TRBJ2-5, with 13 positions matching TRBD2. The CDR3 spans 17 residues. The germline CDR1 and CDR2 sequences are SSHAT and FNYEAQ (reference sequence). The CDR3 DNA reads TGTGCTAGCAGCTCAATATTGGGACTAGCGGGATTGGCGACCCAGTACTTC. Translated, it gives CASSSILGLAGLATQYF.

The CDR3 loop reads CASSRVTGVANEQFF. The CDR3, as DNA: TGCGCCAGCAGCCGTGTGACAGGGGTTGCGAATGAGCAGTTCTTC. The J gene is TRBJ2-1, the V gene TRBV5-1, with 8 positions matching TRBD1. The CDR3 runs to 15 residues. Per germline, CDR1 SGHRS and CDR2 YFSETQ. The V gene end was trimmed by 4 bases and the J gene end by 7 bases; junction bases not matched to a gene: 10.

The chain joins TRBV9 to TRBJ1-2, with D perhaps matching TRBD1 (6 bases). Per the germline V gene, CDR1 is SGDLS and CDR2 is YYNGEE. Deletions cut 4 bases from V and 1 base from J, with 11 bases between. The CDR3 is made up of 14 amino acids. As DNA, the CDR3 is TGTGCCAGCAGCCCCCGGGACATTAACTATGGCTACACCTTC. As protein: CASSPRDINYGYTF.

In its sample, this clone was seen once. Other DNA sequences in the sample encode the same CDR3. The chain employs TRBV9 and TRBJ2-2; D is ambiguous. Trimming cost V 0 bases and J 1 base, with 4 bases left between them. CDR3 length: 14 amino acids. CDR1 is SGDLS and CDR2 is YYNGEE in the germline V gene. In DNA, the CDR3 is TGTGCCAGCAGCGTAGGCGGGAACACCGGGGAGCTGTTTTTT. Protein product: CASSVGGNTGELFF. Filled out from reference TRBV9 and TRBJ2-2, the complete variable domain reads DSGVTQTPKHLITATGQRVTLRCSPRSGDLSVYWYQQSLDQGLQFLIQYYNGEERAKGNILERFSAQQFPDLHSELNLSSLELGDSALYFCASSVGGNTGELFFGEGSRLTVL.

This clone appeared a single time. The V and J genes are TRBV5-6 and TRBJ2-2, with unresolved D. Looked up from germline, CDR1 is SGHDT and CDR2 is YYEEEE. CDR3 length: 15 amino acids. The V end lost 4 bases, the J end lost 3 bases, and 13 bases lay between the germline ends. For the CDR3, the DNA is TGTGCCAGCAGCCACGGATCCCTAGACACCGGGGAGCTGTTTTTT. Amino acids: CASSHGSLDTGELFF.

The V and J genes are TRBV27 and TRBJ2-3; possible D gene TRBD1, 5 bases. The CDR3 contains 15 residues. Trimming left V 7 bases short and J 4 bases short, with 18 bases between. Germline V gene sequence: CDR1 MNHEY, CDR2 SMNVEV (reference sequence). This CDR3 is CASTPHRKVADTQYF. The CDR3 DNA reads TGTGCCAGCACCCCGCACAGGAAAGTCGCAGATACGCAGTATTTT.